This entry is about one TCR beta chain. The antigen remains undetermined. The investigators amplified TCR beta CDR3 regions from RNA transcripts. During a first-round RT-PCR of the TCR CDR3, the HTBI primer set was used. MiXCR was run by TCRdb on the multiplex PCR reads, yielding one entry per CDR3 protein. The sample contains about 560,000 distinct CDR3 sequences, approximately 15% of which appear only once. This CDR3 comprises 13 residues. The J segment lost 2 bases and the V segment lost 6 bases, leaving 4 bases of the junction unmatched. Germline CDR1 is LNHDA and CDR2 is SQIVND (reference sequence). PBMCs were collected from an approximately 9.5 ml volume of fresh peripheral blood. The data derive from a study of T cells in Graves' hyperthyroidism and ophthalmopathy. Study-level background: Peripheral blood draws took place at initial diagnosis, ahead of any treatment.

Study results and caveats: Blood shared most expanded thyroid clonotypes above 0.001. Ophthalmopathy and stable hyperthyroidism were separated by a 13 V-J model.

The sample comprised blood. This sequence originates from a woman aged 18-29 years with Graves' hyperthyroidism. The chain couples TRBV19 to TRBJ2-7; 7 bases match TRBD2. CDR3 in amino acids: CASSGDYPYEQYF. In nucleotides, the CDR3 is TGTGCCAGTAGCGGGGACTACCCCTACGAGCAGTACTTC.